Each of the 17 T cell receptor beta chains below was sequenced from the same sample in a study of Graves' ophthalmopathy and Graves' hyperthyroidism. TCR beta CDR3 regions were amplified from RNA transcripts. Investigators did first-round RT-PCR with HTBI primers, then second-round multiplex PCR. Each CDR3 protein gets one entry after TCRdb re-called the multiplex PCR reads with MiXCR. The table shows 350,000 to 450,000 distinct CDR3 sequences, with 20% to 25% occurring only once. The sequenced material came from peripheral blood. The receptors were sampled from a woman under 30 with stable Graves' hyperthyroidism.

The table lists this clonotype with many counts. The V and J genes are TRBV3-1 and TRBJ1-2; a weak D match, TRBD1 (5 bases). The CDR3 is made up of 13 amino acids. Germline V lookup: CDR1 LGHDT, CDR2 YNNKEL (reference sequence). Trimming pared 4 bases from V and 8 bases from J, leaving 14 bases between. CDR3 nucleotide sequence: TGTGCCAGCAGCCCCAGAAGACAGAACGGCTACACCTTC. Its translation is CASSPRRQNGYTF.

This clonotype came up many times. The V gene is TRBV7-6, the J gene TRBJ2-7; the match to TRBD2 covers 9 bases. V was pared by 5 bases and J by 2 bases, with 19 bases of the junction left unmatched. The germline V gene has CDR1 SGHVS and CDR2 FNYEAQ. The CDR3 totals 19 residues. CDR3 sequence: CASSDYRELAGRGTYEQYF. CDR3 in DNA: TGTGCCAGCAGCGACTACAGGGAGCTAGCGGGGAGAGGGACCTACGAGCAGTACTTC.

This clonotype was detected many times. The chain joins TRBV19 to TRBJ2-7; 10 positions match TRBD1. V lost 3 bases, J lost 6 bases, and 5 bases stayed unmatched. The CDR3 spans 14 residues. Germline values: CDR1 LNHDA, CDR2 SQIVND (reference sequence). The CDR3 region is CASSMGDRGREQYF. In DNA, the CDR3 is TGTGCCAGTAGTATGGGGGACAGGGGACGCGAGCAGTACTTC.

Many counts were recorded for this clonotype. The V and J genes are TRBV20-1 and TRBJ2-5, with unresolved D. Germline V lookup: CDR1 DFQATT, CDR2 SNEGSKA (reference sequence). The CDR3 contains 15 residues. Trimming removed 5 bases at V and 5 bases at J, with 21 bases between. The CDR3 DNA reads as TGCAGTGCTCACCCACCCGATACTGTAACGGAGACCCAGTACTTC. This encodes CSAHPPDTVTETQYF.

In its sample, this clonotype was seen a few times. The chain uses TRBV19 and TRBJ2-7; 7 bases agree with TRBD2. The V gene end was trimmed by 2 bases and the J gene end by 3 bases; junction bases not matched to a gene: 7. Germline lookup yields CDR1 LNHDA and CDR2 SQIVND (reference sequence). The CDR3 spans 15 residues. The CDR3 nucleotides are TGTGCCAGTAGTATAAAGCGGGAAAAGGGCTACGAGCAGTACTTC. This translates into CASSIKREKGYEQYF.

The V and J genes are TRBV6-1 and TRBJ1-2; possible D gene TRBD1, 5 bases. This CDR3 spans 15 amino acids. In germline, CDR1 is MNHNS, CDR2 SASEGT. Deletions cut 6 bases from V and 4 bases from J, with 18 bases between. The CDR3 bases are TGTGCCAGCAGCCCTCCCTACAGGCCGCCCTATGGCTACACCTTC. Its protein is CASSPPYRPPYGYTF.

In its sample, this clonotype was seen many times. The chain couples TRBV20-1 to TRBJ2-5, with D perhaps TRBD1 or TRBD2 (5 bases each). Per germline, CDR1 DFQATT and CDR2 SNEGSKA (reference sequence). CDR3 length: 15 residues. V lost 0 bases and J lost 5, with 16 bases in between. The chain's CDR3 is CSAREPGRPQETQYF. The CDR3 coding sequence is TGCAGTGCTAGAGAACCGGGACGCCCACAGGAGACCCAGTACTTC.

This clonotype was seen only a few times. This chain connects TRBV20-1 to TRBJ1-2, with TRBD1 matching 8 bases. The CDR3 covers 12 residues. The V gene's germline CDR1 is DFQATT and CDR2 SNEGSKA (reference sequence). Trimming cost V 6 bases and J 6 bases; bases outside gene matches: 6. This CDR3 reads CSARTGLHGYTF. CDR3 in DNA: TGCAGTGCGCGGACAGGGCTGCATGGCTACACCTTC.

There are many counts of this clonotype. The genes are TRBV28 and TRBJ2-4, with D possibly matching TRBD2 (5 bases). Trimming shortened V by 6 bases and J by 0 bases, and 15 bases separated the two germline ends. Germline CDR1 reads MDHEN; CDR2 reads SYDVKM. This CDR3 region has 16 residues. The CDR3 region has the DNA TGTGCCAGCAGCTCGAGGACTCATCTAGCCAAAAACATTCAGTACTTC. This translates into CASSSRTHLAKNIQYF.

This rearrangement joins TRBV28 to TRBJ2-7; unclear D gene. Germline V gene lookup returns CDR1 MDHEN and CDR2 SYDVKM. The CDR3 is 12 residues long. In DNA form, the CDR3 reads TGTGCTAACAGTCCGCACGGGTACGAGCAGTACTTC. Translation gives CANSPHGYEQYF.

This clonotype was observed many times. This chain connects TRBV6-1 to TRBJ2-5; D remains unclear. Per germline, CDR1 MNHNS and CDR2 SASEGT. The length of the CDR3 is 13 residues. V was clipped by 8 bases and J by 6 bases, with 16 bases between them. CDR3 residues: CASCQQRIKTQYF. In DNA form, the CDR3 reads TGTGCCAGCTGTCAACAAAGAATAAAGACCCAGTACTTC.

Many counts were recorded for this clonotype. The chain combines TRBV7-2 with TRBJ1-2; D uncertain. This CDR3 is built from 14 residues. V was clipped by 2 bases and J by 0 bases, with 7 bases between them. CDR1 is SGHTA and CDR2 is FQGNSA in the germline V gene. CDR3 sequence (DNA): TGTGCCAGCAGCTTAATCATCGCTAACTATGGCTACACCTTC. This codes for CASSLIIANYGYTF.

This clonotype was observed at least ten times. The chain has TRBV9 and TRBJ2-5; unclear D gene. The CDR3 is 13 amino acids. Germline CDR1 is SGDLS and CDR2 is YYNGEE. V shed 0 bases and J shed 2 bases, with 5 bases lying between them. The CDR3 protein is CASSVAGQETQYF. The CDR3, as DNA: TGTGCCAGCAGCGTAGCCGGGCAAGAGACCCAGTACTTC. Full variable domain (outside the CDR3, taken from reference TRBV9 and TRBJ2-5): DSGVTQTPKHLITATGQRVTLRCSPRSGDLSVYWYQQSLDQGLQFLIQYYNGEERAKGNILERFSAQQFPDLHSELNLSSLELGDSALYFCASSVAGQETQYFGPGTRLLVL.

The V gene is TRBV6-5, the J gene TRBJ2-7, with 7 nucleotides matching TRBD2. The germline CDR1 and CDR2 sequences are MNHEY and SVGAGI. Losses at the gene ends were 0 bases for V and 7 bases for J; bases not matched to a gene: 6. The CDR3 length is 14 residues. CDR3 sequence: CASSYSLGGGEQYF. In nucleotides, the CDR3 is TGTGCCAGCAGTTACTCGTTGGGGGGAGGGGAGCAGTACTTC.

This chain uses TRBV12-3 or TRBV12-4 with TRBJ2-2; D is perhaps TRBD1 (6 bases). V lost 7 bases and J 7 bases, leaving 16 bases between the germline ends. This CDR3 is built from 14 residues. CDR3 DNA sequence: TGTGCCAGCACCAAGCAACAGGGAATCGGGGAGCTGTTTTTT. It encodes CASTKQQGIGELFF.

This clonotype was observed many times. The chain recombines TRBV5-1 with TRBJ1-1; TRBD1 agrees at 10 bases. CDR1 SGHRS and CDR2 YFSETQ come from the germline V gene. V shed 7 bases and J 7 bases; nucleotides not matched to a gene: 10. The CDR3 totals 14 residues. The CDR3 DNA follows: TGCGCCAGCCTACCGGGACAGGGGACCGGTGAAGCTTTCTTT. Translation gives CASLPGQGTGEAFF. Looking up the rest from reference TRBV5-1 and TRBJ1-1 gives the full variable domain: KAGVTQTPRYLIKTRGQQVTLSCSPISGHRSVSWYQQTPGQGLQFLFEYFSETQRNKGNFPGRFSGRQFSNSRSEMNVSTLELGDSALYLCASLPGQGTGEAFFGQGTRLTVV.

This clonotype was counted many times. J is TRBJ2-7 and V is TRBV2; D possibly uses TRBD1 or TRBD2 (7 bases each). CDR3 length: 15 amino acids. V lost 4 bases, J lost 5 bases, and 18 bases lay in between. Germline V CDR1 and CDR2: SNHLY, FYNNEI. DNA of the CDR3: TGTGCCAGCAGTGTGGTGTCAGGGGGGGGCCACGAGCAGTACTTC. It encodes CASSVVSGGGHEQYF.